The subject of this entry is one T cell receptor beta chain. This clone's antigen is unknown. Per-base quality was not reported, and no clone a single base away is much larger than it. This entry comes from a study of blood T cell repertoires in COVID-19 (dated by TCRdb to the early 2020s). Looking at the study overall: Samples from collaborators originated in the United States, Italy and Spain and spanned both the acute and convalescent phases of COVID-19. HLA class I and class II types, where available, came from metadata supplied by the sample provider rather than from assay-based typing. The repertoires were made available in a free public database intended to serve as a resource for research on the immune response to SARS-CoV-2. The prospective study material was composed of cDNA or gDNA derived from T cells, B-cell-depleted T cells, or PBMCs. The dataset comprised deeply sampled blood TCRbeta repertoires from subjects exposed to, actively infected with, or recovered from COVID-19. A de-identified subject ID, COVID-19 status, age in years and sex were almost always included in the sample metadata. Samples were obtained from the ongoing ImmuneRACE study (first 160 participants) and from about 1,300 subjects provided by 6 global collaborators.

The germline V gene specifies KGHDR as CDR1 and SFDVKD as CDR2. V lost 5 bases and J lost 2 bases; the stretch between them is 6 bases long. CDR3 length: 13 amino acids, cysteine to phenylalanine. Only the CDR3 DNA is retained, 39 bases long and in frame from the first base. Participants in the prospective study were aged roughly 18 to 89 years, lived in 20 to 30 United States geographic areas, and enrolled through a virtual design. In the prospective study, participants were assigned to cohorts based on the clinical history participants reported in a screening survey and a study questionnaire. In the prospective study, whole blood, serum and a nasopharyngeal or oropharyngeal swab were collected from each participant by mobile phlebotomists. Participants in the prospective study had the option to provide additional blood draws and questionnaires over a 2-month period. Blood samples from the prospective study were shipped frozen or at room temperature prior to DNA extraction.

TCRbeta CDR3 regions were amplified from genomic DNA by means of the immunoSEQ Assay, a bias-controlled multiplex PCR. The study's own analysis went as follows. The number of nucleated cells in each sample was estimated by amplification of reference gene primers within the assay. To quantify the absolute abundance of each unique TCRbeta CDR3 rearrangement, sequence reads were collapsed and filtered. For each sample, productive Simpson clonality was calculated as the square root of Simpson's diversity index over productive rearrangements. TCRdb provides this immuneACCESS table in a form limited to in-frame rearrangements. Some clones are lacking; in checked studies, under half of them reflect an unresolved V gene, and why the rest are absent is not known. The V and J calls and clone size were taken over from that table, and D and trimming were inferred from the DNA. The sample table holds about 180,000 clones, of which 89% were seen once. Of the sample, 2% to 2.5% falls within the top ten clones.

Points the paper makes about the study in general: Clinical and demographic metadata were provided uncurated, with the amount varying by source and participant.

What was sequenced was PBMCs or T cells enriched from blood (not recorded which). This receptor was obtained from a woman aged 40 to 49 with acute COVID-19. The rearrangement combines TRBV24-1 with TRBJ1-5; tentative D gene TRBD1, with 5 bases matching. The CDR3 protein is CATSGGGNQPQHF. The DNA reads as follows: TGTGCCACCAGTGGGGGGGGCAATCAGCCCCAGCATTTT.